Sequencing of this T cell receptor (beta chain) was carried out in a study of control samples from healthy donors and cancer patients. The CDR3 is 15 residues long. CDR1 SGHAT and CDR2 FQNNGV come from the germline V gene. V gave up 5 bases and J gave up 2 bases; unmatched junction bases: 5. Libraries were prepared by immunoSEQ multiplex PCR; TCRdb keeps only in-frame clonotypes and omits some of them. This sample has approximately 150,000 clones, with approximately 86% found just once. The specimen sequenced was blood. This rearrangement joins TRBV11-2 to TRBJ2-2; TRBD1 matches at 7 bases. The TCR was taken from a young man in good health. CDR3 residues: CASSPDRVNTGELFF. The CDR3 DNA is TGTGCCAGCAGCCCCGACAGGGTAAACACCGGGGAGCTGTTTTTT.